This TCR beta chain was observed in a study of shared clonotypes between healthy human individuals. Generated by immunoSEQ multiplex PCR, the TCRdb table keeps only in-frame clones and is missing some. This repertoire shows hundreds of thousands of clones, around 96% found once; its top ten account for roughly 0.23%. Naivety among CD8 cells was defined by CD45RO negativity and positive CCR7 selection, thereby excluding terminally differentiated effector memory CD45RA+ cells. Germline lookup yields CDR1 SGHDT and CDR2 YYEEEE. The CDR3 length is 16 residues. V lost 0 bases and J lost 8; bases outside the gene matches: 7.

This rearrangement joins TRBV5-6 to TRBJ2-2, with 10 bases lining up with TRBD2. Sequencing was performed on naive CD8+ T cells sorted from blood. The origin of this receptor is a man younger than 45 in good health. The CDR3 loop reads CASSLELAGASGELFF. In nucleotides, the CDR3 is TGTGCCAGCAGCTTGGAGCTAGCGGGAGCCTCGGGGGAGCTGTTTTTT. Variable domain in full (rest from reference TRBV5-6 and TRBJ2-2): DAGVTQSPTHLIKTRGQQVTLRCSPKSGHDTVSWYQQALGQGPQFIFQYYEEEERQRGNFPDRFSGHQFPNYSSELNVNALLLGDSALYLCASSLELAGASGELFFGEGSRLTVL.